This T cell receptor beta chain was recorded in a study of T cell responses to AZD1222 COVID-19 vaccine. Profiling relied on immunoSEQ multiplex PCR, and the TCRdb table lists in-frame clones only, not all of them. The sample has under 95,000 clones, 88% seen once. Samples with a second dose at about 4 or about 12 weeks were pooled together. Material: peripheral blood, obtained 28 days after the second AZD1222 dose. The TCR was taken from an adult who received the AZD1222 COVID-19 vaccine.

In DNA, the CDR3 is TGTGCCAGGGGAGGGGTCTCCTACAATGAGCAGTTCTTC. It yields the protein CARGGVSYNEQFF. The chain links TRBV5-8 to TRBJ2-1; TRBD2 matches 7 bases. The junction had 2 bases not matched to a gene; V was cut back by 8 bases and J by 0 bases. This CDR3 comprises 13 residues. CDR1 is SGHTS, CDR2 YDEGEE, per germline.